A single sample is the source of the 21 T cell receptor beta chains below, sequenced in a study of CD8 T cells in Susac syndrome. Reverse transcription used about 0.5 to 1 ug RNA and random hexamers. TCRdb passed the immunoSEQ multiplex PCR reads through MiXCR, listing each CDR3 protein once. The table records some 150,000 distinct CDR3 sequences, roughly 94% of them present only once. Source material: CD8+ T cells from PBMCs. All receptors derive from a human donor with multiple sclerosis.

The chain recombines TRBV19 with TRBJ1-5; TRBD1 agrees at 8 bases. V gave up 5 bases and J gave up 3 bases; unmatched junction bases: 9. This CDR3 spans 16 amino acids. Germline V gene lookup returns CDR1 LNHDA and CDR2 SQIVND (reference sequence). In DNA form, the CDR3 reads TGTGCCAGTAGTCCGCCCGGGACAGGCTTCAATCAGCCCCAGCATTTT. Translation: CASSPPGTGFNQPQHF.

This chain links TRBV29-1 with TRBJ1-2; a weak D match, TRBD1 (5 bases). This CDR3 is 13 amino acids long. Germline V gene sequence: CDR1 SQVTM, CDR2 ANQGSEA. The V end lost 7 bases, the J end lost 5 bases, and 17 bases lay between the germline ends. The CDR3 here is CSDQNSGGYGYTF. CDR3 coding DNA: TGCAGCGACCAGAACTCGGGGGGTTATGGCTACACCTTC.

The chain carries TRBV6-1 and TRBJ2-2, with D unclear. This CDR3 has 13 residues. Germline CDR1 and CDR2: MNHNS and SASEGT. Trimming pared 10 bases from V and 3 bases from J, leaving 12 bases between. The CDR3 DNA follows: TGTGCCACCGACTTTTTTTACACCGGGGAGCTGTTTTTT. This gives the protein CATDFFYTGELFF.

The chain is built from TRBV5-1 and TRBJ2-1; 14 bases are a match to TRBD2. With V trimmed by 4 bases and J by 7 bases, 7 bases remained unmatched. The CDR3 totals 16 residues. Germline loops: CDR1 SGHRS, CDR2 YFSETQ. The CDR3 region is CASSPRTSGGPNEQFF. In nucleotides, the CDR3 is TGCGCCAGCAGCCCAAGGACTAGCGGGGGGCCGAATGAGCAGTTCTTC.

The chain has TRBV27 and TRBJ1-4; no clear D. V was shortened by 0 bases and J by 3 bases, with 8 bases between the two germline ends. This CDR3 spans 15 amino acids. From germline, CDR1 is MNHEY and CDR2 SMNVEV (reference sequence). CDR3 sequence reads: CASSLSIKANEKLFF. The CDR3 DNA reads TGTGCCAGCAGTTTATCGATAAAGGCTAATGAAAAACTGTTTTTT.

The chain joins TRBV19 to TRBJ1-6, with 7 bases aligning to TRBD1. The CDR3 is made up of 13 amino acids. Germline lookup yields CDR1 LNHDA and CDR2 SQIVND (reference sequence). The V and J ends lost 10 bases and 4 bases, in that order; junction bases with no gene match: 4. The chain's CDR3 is CATRQGYNSPLHF. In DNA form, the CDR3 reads TGTGCCACTCGACAGGGTTATAATTCACCCCTCCACTTT.

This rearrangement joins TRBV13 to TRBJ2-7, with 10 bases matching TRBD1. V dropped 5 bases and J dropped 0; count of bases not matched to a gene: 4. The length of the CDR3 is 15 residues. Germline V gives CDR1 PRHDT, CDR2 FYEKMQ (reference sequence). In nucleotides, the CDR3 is TGTGCCAGCAGCCAGGGACAGGGGAGCTCCTACGAGCAGTACTTC. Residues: CASSQGQGSSYEQYF.

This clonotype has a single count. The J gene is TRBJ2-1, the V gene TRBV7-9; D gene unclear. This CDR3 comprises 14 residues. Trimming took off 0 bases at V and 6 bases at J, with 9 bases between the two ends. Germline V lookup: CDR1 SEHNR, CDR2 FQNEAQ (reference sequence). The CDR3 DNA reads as TGTGCCAGCAGCTTAGCATCCCGCGGCAATGAGCAGTTCTTC. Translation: CASSLASRGNEQFF.

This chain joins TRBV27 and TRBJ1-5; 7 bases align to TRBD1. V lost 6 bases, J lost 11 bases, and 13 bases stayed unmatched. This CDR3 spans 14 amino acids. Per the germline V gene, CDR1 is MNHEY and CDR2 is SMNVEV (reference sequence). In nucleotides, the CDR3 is TGTGCCAGCAGCTCCGACAGGGCCGGGGTGGCCCAGCATTTT. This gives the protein CASSSDRAGVAQHF.

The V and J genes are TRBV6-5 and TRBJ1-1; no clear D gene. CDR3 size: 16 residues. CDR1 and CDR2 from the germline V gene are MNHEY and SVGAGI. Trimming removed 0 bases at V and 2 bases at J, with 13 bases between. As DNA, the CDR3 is TGTGCCAGCAGTTACTCGGAGAAGACGCTTAACACTGAAGCTTTCTTT. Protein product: CASSYSEKTLNTEAFF.

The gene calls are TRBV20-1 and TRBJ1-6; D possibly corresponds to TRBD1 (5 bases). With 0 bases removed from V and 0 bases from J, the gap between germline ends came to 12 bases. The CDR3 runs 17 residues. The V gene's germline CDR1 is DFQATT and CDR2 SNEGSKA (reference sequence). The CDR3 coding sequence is TGCAGTGCTAGAGATCTCCATGACAGCTCCTATAATTCACCCCTCCACTTT. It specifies CSARDLHDSSYNSPLHF.

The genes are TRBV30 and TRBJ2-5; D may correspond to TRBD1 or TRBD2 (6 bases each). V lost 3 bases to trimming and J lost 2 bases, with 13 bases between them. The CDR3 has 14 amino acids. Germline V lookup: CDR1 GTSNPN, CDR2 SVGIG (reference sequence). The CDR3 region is CAWRRSGAQETQYF. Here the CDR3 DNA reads TGTGCCTGGAGACGCTCGGGGGCGCAAGAGACCCAGTACTTC.

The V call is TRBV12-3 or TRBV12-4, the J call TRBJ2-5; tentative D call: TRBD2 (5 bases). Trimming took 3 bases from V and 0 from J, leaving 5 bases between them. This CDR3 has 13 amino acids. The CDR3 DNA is TGTGCCAGCAGTTTGGGAGACCAAGAGACCCAGTACTTC. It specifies CASSLGDQETQYF.

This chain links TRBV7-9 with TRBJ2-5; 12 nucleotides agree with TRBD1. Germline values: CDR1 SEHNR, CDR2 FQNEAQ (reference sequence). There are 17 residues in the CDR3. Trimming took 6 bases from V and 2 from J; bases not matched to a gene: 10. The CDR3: CASSDQRDRGPQETQYF. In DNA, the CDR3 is TGTGCCAGCAGTGACCAACGGGACAGGGGGCCGCAAGAGACCCAGTACTTC.

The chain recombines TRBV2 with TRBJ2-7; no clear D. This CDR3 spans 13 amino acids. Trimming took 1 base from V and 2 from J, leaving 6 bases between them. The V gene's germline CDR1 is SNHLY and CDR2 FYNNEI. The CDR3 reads CASSEVRTYEQYF. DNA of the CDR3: TGTGCCAGCAGTGAAGTTCGAACCTACGAGCAGTACTTC.

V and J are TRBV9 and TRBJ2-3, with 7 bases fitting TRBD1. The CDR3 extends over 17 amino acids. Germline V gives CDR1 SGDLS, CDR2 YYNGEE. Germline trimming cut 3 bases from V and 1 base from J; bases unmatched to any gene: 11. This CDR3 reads CASSDSSRDRRTDTQYF. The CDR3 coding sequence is TGTGCCAGCAGCGATTCATCTCGGGACAGACGCACAGATACGCAGTATTTT.

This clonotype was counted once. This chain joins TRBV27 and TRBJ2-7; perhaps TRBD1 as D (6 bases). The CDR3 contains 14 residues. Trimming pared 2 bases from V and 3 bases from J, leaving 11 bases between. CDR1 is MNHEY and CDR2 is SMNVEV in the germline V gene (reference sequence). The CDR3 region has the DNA TGTGCCAGCAGTTTACCGGGACAAATCTACGAGCAGTACTTC. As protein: CASSLPGQIYEQYF.

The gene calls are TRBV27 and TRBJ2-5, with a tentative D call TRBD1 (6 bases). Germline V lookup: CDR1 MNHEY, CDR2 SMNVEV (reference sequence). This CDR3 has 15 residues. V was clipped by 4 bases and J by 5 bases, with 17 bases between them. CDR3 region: CASSSRQGSLETQYF. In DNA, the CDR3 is TGTGCCAGCAGTTCCCGGCAGGGGAGTTTGGAGACCCAGTACTTC.

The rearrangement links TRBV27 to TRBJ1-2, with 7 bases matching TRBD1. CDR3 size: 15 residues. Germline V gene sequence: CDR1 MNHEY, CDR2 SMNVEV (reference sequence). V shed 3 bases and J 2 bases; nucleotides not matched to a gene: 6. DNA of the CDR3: TGTGCCAGCAGTTTTACGACAGGGACGAACTATGGCTACACCTTC. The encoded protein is CASSFTTGTNYGYTF.

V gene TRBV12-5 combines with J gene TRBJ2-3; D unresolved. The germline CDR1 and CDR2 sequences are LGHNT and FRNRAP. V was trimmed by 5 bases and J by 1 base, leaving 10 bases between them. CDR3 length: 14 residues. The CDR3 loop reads CASGTPYRTDTQYF. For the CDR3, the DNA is TGTGCTAGTGGTACCCCATACCGCACAGATACGCAGTATTTT. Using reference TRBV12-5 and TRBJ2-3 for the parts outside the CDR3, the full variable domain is DARVTQTPRHKVTEMGQEVTMRCQPILGHNTVFWYRQTMMQGLELLAYFRNRAPLDDSGMPKDRFSAEMPDATLATLKIQPSEPRDSAVYFCASGTPYRTDTQYFGPGTRLTVL.

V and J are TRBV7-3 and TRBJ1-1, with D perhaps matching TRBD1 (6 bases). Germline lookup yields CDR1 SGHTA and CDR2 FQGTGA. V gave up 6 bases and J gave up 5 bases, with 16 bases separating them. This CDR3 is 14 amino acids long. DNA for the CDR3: TGTGCCAGCAGGGAAGCAGGGGTGGGTACTGAAGCTTTCTTT. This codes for CASREAGVGTEAFF.